Following are 18 T cell receptor beta chains from one sample sequenced in a study of T-cell reconstitution after alpha-beta-depleted transplantation in children. Molecular barcoding with unique molecular identifiers was used for the TCRbeta library. TCRdb analysed the PCR reads with MiXCR anew, one entry per CDR3 protein. The sample holds hundreds of thousands of distinct CDR3 sequences, approximately 17% seen once. The source was PBMCs, mostly from graft donor cells, collected 360 days after TCRalphabeta/CD19-depleted stem cell transplant. These receptors all stem from a male patient aged 2 to 9 who had a stem cell transplant for acute lymphoblastic leukemia, so the T cells may come from the graft donor.

There are a few counts of this clonotype. The genes are TRBV20-1 and TRBJ1-2, with TRBD1 as a possible D gene (6 bases). The length of the CDR3 is 15 residues. The germline CDR1 and CDR2 sequences are DFQATT and SNEGSKA (reference sequence). The germline V and J ends were trimmed by 0 bases and 3 bases, with 14 bases remaining between them. The CDR3 here is CSARDSSAGDYGYTF. CDR3 sequence (DNA): TGCAGTGCTAGAGATTCAAGTGCAGGGGACTATGGCTACACCTTC.

The gene calls are TRBV10-3 and TRBJ1-2; perhaps TRBD1 as D (6 bases). The ends were cut back, 10 bases at V and 6 bases at J, with 27 bases in the middle. This CDR3 spans 16 amino acids. The germline CDR1 and CDR2 sequences are ENHRY and SYGVKD. The CDR3 nucleotides are TGTGCCACCACACCCATAACAGGGTCCATCAGAGATGGCTACACCTTC. Translating gives CATTPITGSIRDGYTF.

This clonotype was seen repeatedly, ten times or more. J is TRBJ2-7 and V is TRBV27; TRBD1 matches 7 bases. Germline CDR1 reads MNHEY; CDR2 reads SMNVEV (reference sequence). V gave up 5 bases and J gave up 1 base; unmatched junction bases: 5. The CDR3 runs 14 residues. This CDR3 is CASSQTRGSYEQYF. The CDR3 DNA reads TGTGCCAGCAGTCAAACCAGGGGGTCCTACGAGCAGTACTTC.

The rearrangement uses TRBV20-1 and TRBJ2-1; the D gene could be TRBD1 or TRBD2 (6 bases each). CDR3 length equals 15 residues. The germline gives CDR1 DFQATT, CDR2 SNEGSKA (reference sequence). The CDR3 here is CSQKGWGAQYNEQFF. The CDR3 DNA is TGCAGCCAAAAGGGATGGGGGGCCCAATACAATGAGCAGTTCTTC.

This clonotype has a handful of counts. The CDR3 region has the DNA TGTGCCAGCAGTTTTGAGGGTTGGGGCAATCAGCCCCAGCATTTT. It codes for CASSFEGWGNQPQHF. The rearrangement uses TRBV12-3 or TRBV12-4 and TRBJ1-5; D not resolved. Trimming removed 3 bases at V and 2 bases at J, with 11 bases between. The CDR3 length is 15 residues.

V and J are TRBV11-2 and TRBJ2-7, with D possibly matching TRBD1 (6 bases). The CDR3 consists of 19 residues. V was cut by 2 bases and J by 0 bases, with 23 bases left in between. Germline CDR1 reads SGHAT; CDR2 reads FQNNGV. Here the CDR3 DNA reads TGTGCCAGCAGCTTAAGGACGAGACAGGCATGGAGATCCTCCTACGAGCAGTACTTC. This translates into CASSLRTRQAWRSSYEQYF. Filled out from reference TRBV11-2 and TRBJ2-7, the complete variable domain reads EAGVAQSPRYKIIEKRQSVAFWCNPISGHATLYWYQQILGQGPKLLIQFQNNGVVDDSQLPKDRFSAERLKGVDSTLKIQPAKLEDSAVYLCASSLRTRQAWRSSYEQYFGPGTRLTVT.

In its sample, this clonotype was seen a few times. The rearrangement joins TRBV9 to TRBJ2-3; TRBD1 matches 7 bases. The CDR3 consists of 16 residues. Germline assignment: CDR1 SGDLS and CDR2 YYNGEE. V lost 3 bases, J lost 0 bases, and 7 bases stayed unmatched. This CDR3 is CASSARTGQSTDTQYF. The CDR3, as DNA: TGTGCCAGCAGCGCCCGGACAGGACAGAGCACAGATACGCAGTATTTT.

There are a few counts of this clonotype. This chain connects TRBV6-1 to TRBJ2-5; the D gene could be TRBD1 or TRBD2 (5 bases each). V gave up 10 bases and J gave up 2 bases, with 14 bases separating them. The CDR3 is made up of 13 amino acids. In germline, CDR1 is MNHNS, CDR2 SASEGT. The CDR3 DNA reads as TGTGCCACGGGGCAGGCCTTACAAGAGACCCAGTACTTC. As protein: CATGQALQETQYF.

The chain employs TRBV20-1 and TRBJ2-3; D might be TRBD1 or TRBD2, each matching 5 bases. The V and J ends lost 6 bases and 5 bases respectively, with 15 bases between them. Germline CDR1 DFQATT, CDR2 SNEGSKA (reference sequence). This CDR3 comprises 13 residues. In nucleotides, the CDR3 is TGCAGTGCCACAGCCCGGGACGGAGATACGCAGTATTTT. This gives the protein CSATARDGDTQYF.

This chain uses TRBV20-1 with TRBJ1-5; weak D call: TRBD1 (5 bases). V lost 0 bases, J lost 11 bases, and 26 bases lay in between. Per the germline V gene, CDR1 is DFQATT and CDR2 is SNEGSKA (reference sequence). CDR3 length equals 17 residues. Written as DNA, the CDR3 is TGCAGTGCTAGAGATTCCCGGGCCGGGGCCGTGCTAGGGGCCCAGCATTTT. Amino acids: CSARDSRAGAVLGAQHF.

With regard to this clonotype: This CDR3 fails to terminate in the conserved phenylalanine or tryptophan, so it likely reflects a read error. The rearrangement links TRBV27 to TRBJ1-1, with no clear D. V lost 0 bases and J 7 bases, leaving 21 bases between the germline ends. The germline gives CDR1 MNHEY, CDR2 SMNVEV (reference sequence). The CDR3 contains 17 residues. CDR3 bases: TGTGCCAGCAGTTTATCGGGCGGGATAATTCGTCTGAGTGAAGCTTTCTGT. Its translation: CASSLSGGIIRLSEAFC.

This rearrangement joins TRBV6-2 or TRBV6-3 to TRBJ2-2, with D possibly being TRBD2 (6 bases). The CDR3 length is 17 residues. The germline V gene has CDR1 MNHEY and CDR2 SVGEGT. The V and J ends lost 6 bases and 0 bases respectively, with 17 bases between them. This chain's CDR3 is CASRTALAPTNTGELFF. In nucleotides, the CDR3 is TGTGCCAGCAGAACGGCCCTAGCGCCAACGAACACCGGGGAGCTGTTTTTT.

V usage is TRBV6-2 or TRBV6-3 and J usage is TRBJ2-1; 9 bases map to TRBD2. Germline CDR1 MNHEY, CDR2 SVGEGT. The CDR3 spans 15 residues. With 7 bases clipped from V and 3 bases from J, the junction kept 7 bases outside the gene matches. CDR3 in amino acids: CASTGAGGIYNEQFF. The CDR3 DNA sequence: TGTGCCAGCACAGGAGCGGGGGGCATCTACAATGAGCAGTTCTTC.

V usage is TRBV3-1 and J usage is TRBJ2-7; D is tentatively TRBD1 or TRBD2 (5 bases each). Germline CDR1 reads LGHDT; CDR2 reads YNNKEL (reference sequence). CDR3 size: 14 residues. Trimming cost V 0 bases and J 2 bases, with 8 bases left between them. The CDR3 reads CASSQDRGAYEQYF. CDR3 sequence (DNA): TGTGCCAGCAGCCAAGATAGAGGGGCCTACGAGCAGTACTTC.

This clonotype occurred a few times. The chain uses TRBV12-3 or TRBV12-4 and TRBJ2-3; no firm D call. The CDR3 is 12 residues long. V was cut by 10 bases and J by 4 bases, with 12 bases left in between. The CDR3 DNA is TGTGCCATCCAAAAGCTGGCAGATACGCAGTATTTT. Its protein product is CAIQKLADTQYF.

This clonotype was counted a few times. The chain combines TRBV11-2 with TRBJ2-3; 7 bases fit TRBD1. CDR3 length: 17 residues. CDR1 is SGHAT and CDR2 is FQNNGV in the germline V gene. Trimming at V came to 1 base and at J to 5 bases, leaving 12 bases not matched to a gene. Written as DNA, the CDR3 is TGTGCCAGCAGCTTAGTATCTGGCCAGGGGGTAGGAGATACGCAGTATTTT. It codes for CASSLVSGQGVGDTQYF.

The sample holds a few counts of this clonotype. V usage is TRBV19 and J usage is TRBJ2-7; D uncertain. Trimming stripped 5 bases from V and 5 bases from J, with 10 bases between. The CDR3 length is 12 residues. Germline CDR1 LNHDA, CDR2 SQIVND (reference sequence). DNA of the CDR3: TGTGCCAGTAGTGAACCTGGAGACGAGCAGTACTTC. Translation gives CASSEPGDEQYF.

This chain uses TRBV5-4 with TRBJ1-4, with D unresolved. The CDR3 has 19 residues. Germline V gene data show CDR1 as SGHNT and CDR2 as YYREEE (reference sequence). The V end was cut by 0 bases, the J end by 0 bases, with 18 bases between. CDR3 nucleotides: TGTGCCAGCAGCTTGGGGTCGGAGGCCCTCAGAGCAACTAATGAAAAACTGTTTTTT. Amino acid sequence: CASSLGSEALRATNEKLFF. Filled out from reference TRBV5-4 and TRBJ1-4, the complete variable domain reads ETGVTQSPTHLIKTRGQQVTLRCSSQSGHNTVSWYQQALGQGPQFIFQYYREEENGRGNFPPRFSGLQFPNYSSELNVNALELDDSALYLCASSLGSEALRATNEKLFFGSGTQLSVL.